This passage covers 18 T cell receptor beta chains from one sample sequenced in a study of tumor-infiltrating lymphocytes in primary liver carcinoma. The investigators made TCR beta cDNA from 500 ng total RNA, using a constant-region primer. Slightly modified ARM-PCR served as the procedure for the TCR beta libraries. These libraries came from three rounds of nested multiplex PCR. Forward primers for TRBV1-TRBV30 and a C-beta reverse primer served the first two PCR rounds, at about 10 cycles each. TCRdb reprocessed the multiplex PCR reads with MiXCR, giving one entry per CDR3 protein. This repertoire shows 99,000 or so distinct CDR3 sequences, about 70% found once; its top ten account for 7.5% to 10%. Joint extraction of RNA and DNA used about 17-31 mg of bulk tissue that was unsorted. Sequenced input: liver tumor tissue from sampling region 5. Subset in this sample: tumor region T5, tumor centre. Receptors originate from an older woman with primary liver carcinoma and hepatitis B virus infection.

Comment on this clonotype: One base away lies a much larger clone, so this may be a sequencing read error. The chain recombines TRBV6-5 with TRBJ2-7; D gene ambiguous. CDR3 length equals 14 residues. Germline CDR1 and CDR2: MNHEY and SVGAGI. V was trimmed by 7 bases and J by 1 base, leaving 14 bases between them. DNA for the CDR3: TGTGCCAGCAAGACCGAGCCCCTATCCTACGAGCAGTACTTC. Translation: CASKTEPLSYEQYF.

This clonotype was observed many times. The rearrangement joins TRBV12-3 or TRBV12-4 to TRBJ1-2; possibly TRBD1 for D (5 bases). The CDR3 is 15 residues long. V was cut by 3 bases and J by 0 bases, with 11 bases left in between. The chain's CDR3 is CASSLGQATNYGYTF. In DNA, the CDR3 is TGTGCCAGCAGTTTGGGGCAGGCCACTAACTATGGCTACACCTTC.

Turning to this clonotype: One junction end does not reproduce the germline sequence, and a read error may be involved. This rearrangement joins TRBV12-3 or TRBV12-4 to TRBJ2-1; TRBD2 agrees at 7 bases. CDR3 length: 15 amino acids. The CDR3 sequence: CASTLARGDYNEQLF. As DNA, the CDR3 is TGTGCCAGCACCCTGGCCCGGGGGGACTACAATGAGCAGTTGTTC.

For this clonotype: Relative to the germline gene, one junction end is altered; a read error may explain this. J is TRBJ2-7 and V is TRBV29-1; weak D call: TRBD1 (8 bases). The CDR3 totals 14 residues. CDR1 and CDR2 (germline): SQVTM, ANQGSEA. The CDR3 reads CSARMDREGYEEYF. The CDR3 DNA is TGCAGCGCCAGAATGGACAGGGAGGGCTACGAGGAGTACTTC.

Remarks on this clonotype: One end of the junction does not line up with germline, which may come from a read error. The V gene is TRBV11-2, the J gene TRBJ1-2; possibly TRBD1 for D (5 bases). The CDR3 loop spans 13 amino acids. Germline V gives CDR1 SGHAT, CDR2 FQNNGV. CDR3 in DNA: TGTGCCAGCAGCTTCGGACCGACAGATGGCTACGCCTTC. Translating gives CASSFGPTDGYAF.

The chain uses TRBV7-3 and TRBJ2-3, with 7 bases identical to TRBD2. The V gene end was trimmed by 6 bases and the J gene end by 6 bases; junction bases not matched to a gene: 9. The CDR3 length is 14 residues. CDR1 is SGHTA, CDR2 FQGTGA, per germline. The chain's CDR3 is CASRSGLPSDTQYF. Written as DNA, the CDR3 is TGTGCCAGCAGGTCGGGACTACCATCGGATACGCAGTATTTT.

Concerning this clonotype: A read error may explain this, as a much larger clone is one base away. V and J are TRBV6-1 and TRBJ2-7, with 10 bases that match TRBD2. The CDR3 has 15 amino acids. Germline CDR1 and CDR2: MNHNS and SASEGT. CDR3 sequence: CASGDGSSGSYEQYF. In nucleotides, the CDR3 is TGTGCCAGCGGTGACGGTTCTAGCGGGAGCTACGAGCAGTACTTC.

This chain joins TRBV29-1 and TRBJ1-5; 9 nucleotides match TRBD1. The germline V gene encodes CDR1 SQVTM and CDR2 ANQGSEA. The CDR3 extends over 13 amino acids. The CDR3 protein is CGATQGASQPQHF. CDR3 coding DNA: TGCGGCGCTACACAGGGGGCGAGTCAGCCCCAGCATTTT.

Comments on this clonotype: One base away lies a much larger clone, so this may be a sequencing read error. V is TRBV29-1 and J is TRBJ2-1; 15 bases line up with TRBD2. The CDR3 is 16 amino acids. Germline assignment: CDR1 SQVTM and CDR2 ANQGSEA. With V trimmed by 3 bases and J by 9 bases, 9 bases remained unmatched. Here the CDR3 DNA reads TGCAGCGTTGAGGGGACTAGCGGGAGGACCGTTAGTGAGCAGTTCTTC. Its protein product is CSVEGTSGRTVSEQFF.

There are a few counts of this clonotype. A junction end diverges from the germline sequence, so it may reflect a read error. The CDR3 DNA sequence: TGCGCCAGCAGCACCCGACTAGCGGGAGAGGTGAATGAGCAGTTCTTC. Translating it yields CASSTRLAGEVNEQFF. The chain joins TRBV11-3 to TRBJ2-1, with 12 bases fitting TRBD2. Germline V gene lookup returns CDR1 SGHNT and CDR2 YENEEA. This CDR3 contains 16 residues.

About this clonotype: The junction departs from the called germline gene at one end, perhaps through a read error. The CDR3 sequence is CAGSWETEVSPLHF. DNA of the CDR3: TGTGCCGGCAGCTGGGAGACAGAGGTTTCACCCCTCCACTTT. J is TRBJ1-6 and V is TRBV5-6, with a tentative D call TRBD1 (5 bases). Germline V gene sequence: CDR1 SGHDT, CDR2 YYEEEE. The CDR3 is made up of 14 amino acids.

V is TRBV20-1 and J is TRBJ2-1; 10 nucleotides align to TRBD2. The CDR3 length is 14 residues. CDR1 DFQATT and CDR2 SNEGSKA come from the germline V gene (reference sequence). V dropped 4 bases and J dropped 6; count of bases not matched to a gene: 6. The CDR3 spells CSAKSGRGGNEQFF. The CDR3 nucleotides read TGCAGTGCTAAGAGCGGGAGGGGGGGCAATGAGCAGTTCTTC.

There are many counts of this clonotype. This sequence joins TRBV6-6 and TRBJ1-5, with D tentatively TRBD1 (5 bases). The germline gives CDR1 MNHNY, CDR2 SVGAGI (reference sequence). V lost 5 bases, J lost 5 bases, and 13 bases lay in between. This CDR3 has 14 residues. The CDR3 is CASSPGGGDQPQHF. The CDR3 DNA reads as TGTGCCAGCAGTCCCGGGGGGGGTGATCAGCCCCAGCATTTT.

Turning to this clonotype: Lacking the conserved final phenylalanine or tryptophan, this CDR3 likely reflects a read error. The chain carries TRBV6-5 and TRBJ2-1, with D tentatively TRBD1 (5 bases). The length of the CDR3 is 16 residues. The germline V gene encodes CDR1 MNHEY and CDR2 SVGAGI. CDR3 sequence: CASSARTLYSYNVQFL. CDR3 nucleotide sequence: TGTGCCAGCAGTGCCCGGACACTATACTCCTACAATGTGCAGTTCCTC.

Details on this clonotype: A read error may produce the germline difference seen at one junction end. This rearrangement joins TRBV6-2 or TRBV6-3 to TRBJ2-5; no definite D call. Germline values: CDR1 MNHEY, CDR2 SVGEGT. The CDR3 spans 17 residues. CDR3 sequence: CANSYSLRSWRRETQYF. The CDR3 region has the DNA TGTGCCAACAGTTACTCCCTAAGAAGCTGGAGAAGAGAGACCCAGTACTTC.

Notes on this clonotype: One end of the junction varies from germline; a read error may be responsible. CDR3 sequence reads: CANSLDPDSRTGELFF. The DNA for the CDR3 is TGTGCCAACAGCTTGGATCCGGATAGCCGGACCGGGGAGTTGTTTTTT. This sequence joins TRBV5-6 and TRBJ2-2; D is perhaps TRBD2 (5 bases). Germline-derived CDR1 and CDR2 are SGHDT and YYEEEE. This CDR3 is 16 amino acids long.

This chain connects TRBV29-1 to TRBJ1-1; D unresolved. Per the germline V gene, CDR1 is SQVTM and CDR2 is ANQGSEA. This CDR3 has 11 amino acids. The CDR3 here is CNVSRQTEAFF. For the CDR3, the DNA is TGCAACGTGTCGCGACAAACTGAAGCTTTCTTT.

With respect to this clonotype: One end of the junction fails to match germline, which may point to a read error. CDR3 sequence reads: CGVEGSAKETVYF. The CDR3 coding sequence is TGCGGCGTTGAAGGGTCTGCAAAAGAGACCGTGTACTTC. The genes are TRBV29-1 and TRBJ2-5; D remains ambiguous. CDR3 length equals 13 residues. Germline-derived CDR1 and CDR2 are SQVTM and ANQGSEA.